These 22 T cell receptor beta chains originate from one sample sequenced in a study of read filtering for tumor transcriptome and immune sequencing. The library was built from roughly 400 ng RNA with molecular barcoded adaptors for alpha/delta and beta/gamma chains. One entry per CDR3 protein, called by TCRdb with MiXCR from the reads. The sample has 46,000 or so distinct CDR3 sequences; roughly 19% are singletons. Sequencing was performed on a population of CD138-negative cells sorted from bone marrow. The receptors here all came from a donor at least 40 years old with multiple myeloma.

At least ten counts were recorded for this clonotype. CDR3 amino acids: CASSLGGGGRNEQFF. DNA of the CDR3: TGCGCCAGCAGCTTGGGGGGGGGCGGGAGGAATGAGCAGTTCTTC. V gene TRBV5-1 combines with J gene TRBJ2-1; 8 positions match TRBD2. The trim removed 0 bases at V and 7 bases at J, leaving 6 bases unmatched. The CDR3 runs to 15 residues. The germline CDR1 and CDR2 sequences are SGHRS and YFSETQ.

Ten or more counts support this clonotype. The chain recombines TRBV29-1 with TRBJ2-5, with 9 bases lining up with TRBD1. The V and J ends lost 8 bases and 4 bases, in that order; junction bases with no gene match: 11. The CDR3 covers 14 residues. Germline-derived CDR1 and CDR2 are SQVTM and ANQGSEA. This CDR3 reads CSLADTGGRETQYF. DNA for the CDR3: TGCAGCCTGGCGGACACAGGGGGCAGAGAGACCCAGTACTTC. Using reference TRBV29-1 and TRBJ2-5 for the parts outside the CDR3, the full variable domain is SAVISQKPSRDICQRGTSLTIQCQVDSQVTMMFWYRQQPGQSLTLIATANQGSEATYESGFVIDKFPISRPNLTFSTLTVSNMSPEDSSIYLCSLADTGGRETQYFGPGTRLLVL.

This clonotype was counted many times. V and J are TRBV11-2 and TRBJ2-2; D is possibly TRBD2 (6 bases). The germline V and J ends were trimmed by 2 bases and 5 bases, with 15 bases remaining between them. This CDR3 contains 16 residues. Germline V lookup: CDR1 SGHAT, CDR2 FQNNGV. The CDR3 loop is CASSLTGGKGTGELFF. DNA of the CDR3: TGTGCCAGCAGCTTAACTGGAGGGAAGGGAACCGGGGAGCTGTTTTTT.

This clonotype was seen ten or more times. The V gene is TRBV20-1, the J gene TRBJ2-5; D is perhaps TRBD2 (6 bases). Germline V gene sequence: CDR1 DFQATT, CDR2 SNEGSKA (reference sequence). With 4 bases removed from V and 2 bases from J, the gap between germline ends came to 26 bases. There are 18 residues in the CDR3. CDR3 loop: CSAKGNILARQQQETQYF. DNA of the CDR3: TGCAGTGCTAAAGGGAACATACTAGCCAGGCAACAACAAGAGACCCAGTACTTC.

A single count supports this clonotype. The likely explanation is a read error, given a far larger clone one base away. The V gene is TRBV6-6, the J gene TRBJ2-1, with no clear D. Trimming took off 8 bases at V and 5 bases at J, with 13 bases between the two ends. The CDR3 has 13 residues. CDR1 is MNHNY, CDR2 SVGAGI, per germline (reference sequence). The CDR3 DNA reads TGTGCCAGCGAGCCCTACAGCCACAATGAGCAGTTCTTC. Its protein product is CASEPYSHNEQFF.

The sample holds many counts of this clonotype. The chain is built from TRBV6-1 and TRBJ1-5; D remains ambiguous. V gave up 2 bases and J gave up 0 bases, with 8 bases separating them. This CDR3 comprises 15 residues. Germline CDR1 is MNHNS and CDR2 is SASEGT. CDR3: CASSEWNYSNQPQHF. The CDR3 DNA reads TGTGCCAGCAGTGAATGGAACTATAGCAATCAGCCCCAGCATTTT.

This clonotype was counted at least ten times. The V gene is TRBV19, the J gene TRBJ1-5; D remains ambiguous. V shed 4 bases and J shed 0 bases, with 10 bases lying between them. CDR1 LNHDA and CDR2 SQIVND come from the germline V gene (reference sequence). The CDR3 extends over 15 amino acids. The CDR3 reads CASSSMGVSNQPQHF. For the CDR3, the DNA is TGTGCCAGTAGTAGTATGGGCGTTAGCAATCAGCCCCAGCATTTT.

This clonotype was recorded many times. V and J are TRBV20-1 and TRBJ2-5, with a tentative D call TRBD2 (6 bases). V was pared by 1 base and J by 9 bases, with 12 bases between. This CDR3 has 12 residues. Germline V gene data show CDR1 as DFQATT and CDR2 as SNEGSKA (reference sequence). The chain's CDR3 is CSARGQQRAQYF. In nucleotides, the CDR3 is TGCAGTGCTAGAGGGCAACAGCGGGCCCAGTACTTC.

This clonotype was seen once. This may be a read error: a much more frequent sequence differs by one nucleotide. Since the CDR3 does not end with the conserved phenylalanine or tryptophan, this likely comes from a read error. V gene TRBV24-1 combines with J gene TRBJ2-1, with unresolved D. Trimming stripped 0 bases from V and 0 bases from J, with 17 bases between. This CDR3 has 19 residues. The germline V gene encodes CDR1 KGHDR and CDR2 SFDVKD. The DNA of the CDR3 is TGTGCCACCAGTGATTTGTCGGATAACGGTGAGAGCTCCTACAATGAGCAGTTCTCC. Translating it yields CATSDLSDNGESSYNEQFS.

This clonotype was counted between two and nine times. In nucleotides, the CDR3 is TGCAGTGCTTTTCCGGGACTAGCGGGAGGGAGACAGTTCTTC. Translation gives CSAFPGLAGGRQFF. The chain carries TRBV20-1 and TRBJ2-1, with 16 bases that match TRBD2. The CDR3 is 14 amino acids. J gave up 13 bases and V 5 bases, and 8 bases lay outside the gene matches. Germline V lookup: CDR1 DFQATT, CDR2 SNEGSKA (reference sequence).

On this clonotype itself: This could be a read error, since a much larger clone is one nucleotide away. J is TRBJ2-3 and V is TRBV15, with D perhaps matching TRBD1 or TRBD2 (6 bases each). The CDR3 is 14 residues long. The germline V gene encodes CDR1 LNHNV and CDR2 YYDKDF (reference sequence). The CDR3 bases are TGTGCCACCCGGGGGCGGGTTGGCACAGTTACGCAGTATTTT. Translated: CATRGRVGTVTQYF.

This clonotype has just a few counts. For the CDR3, the DNA is TGCAGTGCCCGGGACAGGGTAGCAGTTCAGCCCCAGCATTTT. This sequence encodes CSARDRVAVQPQHF. This sequence joins TRBV20-1 and TRBJ1-5; 9 positions match TRBD1. After removal of 6 bases from V and 6 bases from J, the junction contained 9 bases not matched to a gene. This CDR3 comprises 14 residues. The germline V gene has CDR1 DFQATT and CDR2 SNEGSKA (reference sequence).

The sample holds many counts of this clonotype. The CDR3 region is CASSPTGNNQPQHF. DNA of the CDR3: TGTGCCAGCAGCCCTACCGGCAACAATCAGCCCCAGCATTTT. V and J are TRBV7-2 and TRBJ1-5; D is uncertain. CDR1 and CDR2 from the germline V gene are SGHTA and FQGNSA. Trimming shortened V by 5 bases and J by 3 bases, and 11 bases separated the two germline ends. The CDR3 is 14 residues long.

The chain carries TRBV20-1 and TRBJ2-1, with a possible D match to TRBD2 (5 bases). CDR1 is DFQATT and CDR2 is SNEGSKA in the germline V gene (reference sequence). Trimming removed 6 bases from V and 4 bases from J, with 10 bases in between. The CDR3 sequence is 12 residues long. The CDR3 DNA follows: TGCAGTGCAAAAGAGCGGTACAATGAGCAGTTCTTC. Translation: CSAKERYNEQFF.

This clonotype was seen only a few times. The rearrangement uses TRBV2 and TRBJ2-3; tentatively, D is TRBD1 or TRBD2 (5 bases each). From germline, CDR1 is SNHLY and CDR2 FYNNEI. This CDR3 contains 18 residues. Trimming took off 8 bases at V and 0 bases at J, with 24 bases between the two ends. The CDR3 spells CASRKDLARALSTDTQYF. CDR3 nucleotides: TGTGCCAGCCGTAAGGATCTAGCCAGGGCGCTTAGCACAGATACGCAGTATTTT.

A remark on this clonotype: Since a much larger clone is just one base distant, this may be a read error. The chain uses TRBV29-1 and TRBJ2-1, with 10 bases identical to TRBD1. Germline values: CDR1 SQVTM, CDR2 ANQGSEA. This CDR3 is built from 13 residues. CDR3 nucleotides: TGCAGCGTTTCGGACAGGGGGTTCAATGATCAGTTCTTC. This translates into CSVSDRGFNDQFF.

This clonotype was seen repeatedly, ten times or more. This chain links TRBV7-2 with TRBJ1-1; the D is unclear. The germline gives CDR1 SGHTA, CDR2 FQGNSA. This CDR3 is 13 amino acids long. The ends were cut back, 4 bases at V and 1 base at J, with 7 bases in the middle. In DNA, the CDR3 is TGTGCCAGCAGCTCACAACAGAACACTGAAGCTTTCTTT. The encoded protein is CASSSQQNTEAFF.

The CDR3 coding sequence is TGTGCCAGTAGTATAAAGAGAGGGCAGGGGGGAAGGACTGAAGCTTTCTTT. This sequence encodes CASSIKRGQGGRTEAFF. This chain uses TRBV19 with TRBJ1-1, with 7 bases aligning to TRBD1. Germline V lookup: CDR1 LNHDA, CDR2 SQIVND (reference sequence). Trimming cost V 2 bases and J 5 bases; bases outside gene matches: 14. The CDR3 has 17 residues.

V gene TRBV7-8 combines with J gene TRBJ1-5; tentatively, D is TRBD1 (6 bases). CDR3 size: 13 residues. The germline V and J ends were trimmed by 1 base and 6 bases, with 7 bases remaining between them. CDR1 is SGHVS, CDR2 FQNEAQ, per germline. The CDR3 DNA sequence: TGTGCCAGCAGCTTAGGAGGGGGTCAGCCCCAGCATTTT. Its protein is CASSLGGGQPQHF. The whole variable domain, filled in from reference TRBV7-8 and TRBJ1-5, reads GAGVSQSPRYKVAKRGQDVALRCDPISGHVSLFWYQQALGQGPEFLTYFQNEAQLDKSGLPSDRFFAERPEGSVSTLKIQRTQQEDSAVYLCASSLGGGQPQHFGDGTRLSIL.

This clonotype appeared many times. The V call is TRBV6-5, the J call TRBJ2-2; maybe TRBD1 (6 bases). Germline V CDR1 and CDR2: MNHEY, SVGAGI. V shed 0 bases and J shed 5 bases, with 16 bases lying between them. The CDR3 is 17 residues long. In DNA, the CDR3 is TGTGCCAGCAGTTACTCCCCCCGGGCAGGGGCTACCGGGGAGCTGTTTTTT. Amino acid sequence: CASSYSPRAGATGELFF.

Notes on this clonotype: A read error may explain this, as a much larger clone is one base away. Given the absence of the conserved phenylalanine or tryptophan at the CDR3 end, a read error is likely. This CDR3 reads CASRSSGRDGYTS. The CDR3 bases are TGTGCCAGCAGGTCCTCCGGGCGTGATGGCTACACCTCC. The chain carries TRBV12-3 or TRBV12-4 and TRBJ1-2; D remains unclear. The CDR3 contains 13 residues. The V and J ends lost 6 bases and 6 bases respectively, with 14 bases between them.

The J gene is TRBJ2-7, the V gene TRBV6-2 or TRBV6-3; 15 bases fit TRBD2. This CDR3 spans 15 amino acids. V was pared by 4 bases and J by 5 bases, with 3 bases of the junction left unmatched. Germline V gene sequence: CDR1 MNHEY, CDR2 SVGEGT. In DNA, the CDR3 is TGTGCCAGCAGTTGGGGACTAGCGGGAGGCCACGAGCAGTACTTC. It encodes CASSWGLAGGHEQYF.